This TCR beta chain was retrieved from a study of T-cell reconstitution after alpha-beta-depleted transplantation in children. The CDR3 runs to 15 residues. After removal of 4 bases from V and 5 bases from J, the junction contained 10 bases not matched to a gene. Germline CDR1 MDHEN, CDR2 SYDVKM. TCRbeta library preparation incorporated unique molecular identifiers. TCRdb reprocessed the PCR reads via MiXCR and lists one record per CDR3 protein. The data hold about 900,000 distinct CDR3 sequences, with around 30% observed a single time. The chain couples TRBV28 to TRBJ2-7; the match to TRBD1 covers 8 bases. The specimen comprised PBMCs, mostly from graft donor cells, sampled 360 days after TCRalphabeta/CD19-depleted stem cell transplant. The clonotype originates from a boy under three years old who had a stem cell transplant for SCID, so the T cells may come from the graft donor. CDR3 sequence reads: CASSSPRAGGDEQYF. CDR3 in DNA: TGTGCCAGCAGTTCCCCCCGGGCAGGGGGCGACGAGCAGTACTTC.